The T cell receptor beta chain under discussion was sequenced for a study of T-cell memory formation after mild COVID-19. Each CDR3 protein gets one entry after TCRdb re-called the 5' RACE reads with MiXCR. The sample has hundreds of thousands of distinct CDR3 sequences, roughly 25% seen once; the top ten hold around an eighth. This clonotype was counted between two and nine times. The V gene end was trimmed by 6 bases and the J gene end by 3 bases; junction bases not matched to a gene: 5. This CDR3 has 13 amino acids. Germline V gene lookup returns CDR1 MNHEY and CDR2 SVGEGT. V usage is TRBV6-2 or TRBV6-3 and J usage is TRBJ2-7, with 7 bases that match TRBD2. The sample comprised PBMCs or a T cell subset sorted from them (not recorded which). The TCR sequence derives from an adult woman who had mild COVID-19 (a few samples of this study predate the infection). Cell type and time point are not known. CDR3 residues: CASRSSGVYEQYF. CDR3 sequence (DNA): TGTGCCAGCAGATCTAGCGGAGTCTACGAGCAGTACTTC.